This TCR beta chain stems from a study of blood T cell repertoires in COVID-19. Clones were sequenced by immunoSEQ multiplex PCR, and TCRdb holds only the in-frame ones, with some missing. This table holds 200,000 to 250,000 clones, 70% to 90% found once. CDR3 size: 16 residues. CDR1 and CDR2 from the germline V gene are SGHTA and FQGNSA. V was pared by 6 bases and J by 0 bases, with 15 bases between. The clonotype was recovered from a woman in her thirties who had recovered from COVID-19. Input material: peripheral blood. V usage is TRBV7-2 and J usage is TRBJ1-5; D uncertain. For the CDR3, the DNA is TGTGCCAGCAGGGACCTGGGAGTTAATAGCAATCAGCCCCAGCATTTT. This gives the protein CASRDLGVNSNQPQHF.